Presented here are 30 T cell receptor beta chains from one specimen sequenced in a study of blood T cell repertoires in COVID-19. Using immunoSEQ multiplex PCR, the repertoire was profiled, and TCRdb retains in-frame clones only, with some absent. The data contain 250,000 to 400,000 clones, about nine tenths of them singletons. Sequencing input: PBMCs or T cells enriched from blood (not recorded which). These receptors originate from a man between 60 and 75 years old who had recovered from COVID-19.

The rearrangement links TRBV5-5 to TRBJ1-2; D possibly corresponds to TRBD1 (5 bases). Germline V gives CDR1 SGHKS, CDR2 YYEKEE (reference sequence). This CDR3 contains 16 residues. V was clipped by 0 bases and J by 1 base, with 13 bases between them. CDR3 protein: CASSLGGTVDNYGYTF. CDR3 nucleotides: TGTGCCAGCAGCTTGGGGGGGACTGTCGATAACTATGGCTACACCTTC.

The chain has TRBV29-1 and TRBJ1-5, with D possibly TRBD1 on 5 matching bases. Germline V gene sequence: CDR1 SQVTM, CDR2 ANQGSEA. The CDR3 runs 16 residues. The V end lost 3 bases, the J end lost 0 bases, and 15 bases lay between the germline ends. CDR3 region: CSVEVGRRDSNQPQHF. DNA for the CDR3: TGCAGCGTTGAGGTGGGGCGGAGGGATAGCAATCAGCCCCAGCATTTT. The full variable domain, in which reference TRBV29-1 and TRBJ1-5 provide the parts outside the CDR3, is SAVISQKPSRDICQRGTSLTIQCQVDSQVTMMFWYRQQPGQSLTLIATANQGSEATYESGFVIDKFPISRPNLTFSTLTVSNMSPEDSSIYLCSVEVGRRDSNQPQHFGDGTRLSIL.

This rearrangement joins TRBV19 to TRBJ2-3, with D perhaps TRBD1 (6 bases). Germline V gene data show CDR1 as LNHDA and CDR2 as SQIVND (reference sequence). With 5 bases removed from V and 2 bases from J, the gap between germline ends came to 14 bases. CDR3 length: 15 amino acids. The CDR3 nucleotides are TGTGCCAGTAGTGCCAGACAGGCCAACACAGATACGCAGTATTTT. Protein sequence: CASSARQANTDTQYF.

The chain is built from TRBV6-5 and TRBJ1-1; D possibly corresponds to TRBD1 (6 bases). V was shortened by 4 bases and J by 1 base, with 16 bases between the two germline ends. The germline V gene has CDR1 MNHEY and CDR2 SVGAGI. The CDR3 covers 16 residues. This CDR3 reads CASSSIVGRGNTEAFF. CDR3 coding DNA: TGTGCCAGCAGTTCCATCGTGGGCAGGGGGAACACTGAAGCTTTCTTT.

The chain employs TRBV27 and TRBJ2-1; 9 bases fit TRBD1. J was trimmed by 2 bases and V by 5 bases; bases with no gene match: 4. Germline values: CDR1 MNHEY, CDR2 SMNVEV (reference sequence). The CDR3 spans 15 residues. The CDR3: CASSMGQGTYNEQFF. The CDR3 DNA reads TGTGCCAGCAGTATGGGACAGGGAACCTACAATGAGCAGTTCTTC.

The chain employs TRBV18 and TRBJ1-4; D is ambiguous. V gave up 0 bases and J gave up 8 bases, with 10 bases separating them. This CDR3 contains 14 residues. The germline gives CDR1 KGHSH, CDR2 LQKENI. CDR3 sequence reads: CASSPPGPEEKLFF. In DNA form, the CDR3 reads TGTGCCAGCTCACCACCGGGCCCCGAGGAAAAACTGTTTTTT.

The rearrangement joins TRBV11-3 to TRBJ1-2; tentatively, D is TRBD1 (5 bases). CDR1 is SGHNT and CDR2 is YENEEA in the germline V gene. The V and J ends lost 3 bases and 6 bases respectively, with 11 bases between them. This CDR3 region has 13 residues. The CDR3 DNA sequence: TGTGCCAGCAGCTTTCGGCAGGGTGATGGCTACACCTTC. This encodes CASSFRQGDGYTF.

CDR3 in DNA: TGTGCCAGCAGCTTAAGGGACGGGGGGAGTAGGTATTTT. Its translation: CASSLRDGGSRYF. This chain uses TRBV7-3 with TRBJ2-3; 7 bases agree with TRBD2. The junction had 9 bases not matched to a gene; V was cut back by 1 base and J by 14 bases. This CDR3 is built from 13 residues. Per the germline V gene, CDR1 is SGHTA and CDR2 is FQGTGA.

This chain uses TRBV27 with TRBJ1-5; TRBD1 matches at 8 bases. J was trimmed by 0 bases and V by 3 bases; bases with no gene match: 7. Germline CDR1 and CDR2: MNHEY and SMNVEV (reference sequence). The CDR3 length is 17 residues. CDR3 amino acids: CASSFRDRGLSNQPQHF. The CDR3, as DNA: TGTGCCAGCAGTTTCCGTGACAGGGGACTTAGCAATCAGCCCCAGCATTTT.

The CDR3 sequence: CASSPLTLYNEQFF. For the CDR3, the DNA is TGTGCCAGCAGCCCCCTAACTCTCTACAATGAGCAGTTCTTC. The chain joins TRBV3-1 (or the pseudogene TRBV3-2) to TRBJ2-1; unclear D gene. Germline loops: CDR1 LGHDT, CDR2 YNNKEL (reference sequence). Trimming shortened V by 4 bases and J by 3 bases, and 10 bases separated the two germline ends. The CDR3 covers 14 residues.

J is TRBJ1-6 and V is TRBV28; TRBD1 matches at 7 bases. The CDR3 spans 17 residues. The V and J ends lost 5 bases and 3 bases, in that order; junction bases with no gene match: 10. Germline CDR1 MDHEN, CDR2 SYDVKM. CDR3 residues: CASSQGTAEFYNSPLHF. The CDR3 nucleotides are TGTGCCAGCAGTCAGGGGACAGCCGAATTCTATAATTCACCCCTCCACTTT.

This clone appeared once. The chain carries TRBV4-3 and TRBJ2-1, with D unclear. Germline CDR1 is LGHNA and CDR2 is YSLEER. The V and J ends lost 4 bases and 5 bases respectively, with 15 bases between them. This CDR3 has 15 amino acids. CDR3 DNA: TGCGCCAGCAGCCCGACTCCCCTCAGCAACAATGAGCAGTTCTTC. Translating gives CASSPTPLSNNEQFF.

In its sample, this clone was seen a few times. The chain joins TRBV5-6 to TRBJ1-6, with D perhaps TRBD1 (5 bases). Germline CDR1 is SGHDT and CDR2 is YYEEEE. CDR3 length equals 14 residues. The V gene lost 4 bases and the J gene lost 7 bases, with 12 bases spanning the gap. The CDR3 region is CASSHLGGNSPLHF. The CDR3 DNA is TGTGCCAGCAGCCACCTTGGGGGGAATTCACCCCTCCACTTT.

The chain uses TRBV2 and TRBJ2-4, with TRBD2 matching over 11 bases. Germline CDR1 reads SNHLY; CDR2 reads FYNNEI. The CDR3 totals 16 residues. V shed 9 bases, J shed 6 bases, and the junction held 13 bases outside the gene matches. CDR3 in DNA: TGTGCCAGTAAATACTTCGGGACTAGCGGCTTAAACATTCAGTACTTC. It specifies CASKYFGTSGLNIQYF.

This clone was picked up one time. This chain uses TRBV6-5 with TRBJ2-1, with D maybe TRBD2 (6 bases). The germline V and J ends were trimmed by 0 bases and 8 bases, with 17 bases remaining between them. Germline V gene lookup returns CDR1 MNHEY and CDR2 SVGAGI. The CDR3 sequence is 16 residues long. CDR3 in DNA: TGTGCCAGCAGTTACTCGAGGCCTAGCGAGGGCCATGAGCAGTTCTTC. Amino acid sequence: CASSYSRPSEGHEQFF.

The J gene is TRBJ2-1, the V gene TRBV18; 7 nucleotides line up with TRBD1. The length of the CDR3 is 16 residues. V lost 11 bases and J lost 0; bases outside the gene matches: 13. Germline CDR1 KGHSH, CDR2 LQKENI. This CDR3 reads CAANRQGPSSYNEQFF. The CDR3 DNA reads TGTGCCGCTAACCGACAGGGACCTAGCTCCTACAATGAGCAGTTCTTC.

The chain joins TRBV5-4 to TRBJ1-4, with D possibly matching TRBD1 (5 bases). Germline CDR1 reads SGHNT; CDR2 reads YYREEE (reference sequence). With 0 bases removed from V and 8 bases from J, the gap between germline ends came to 8 bases. The CDR3 contains 13 residues. In DNA form, the CDR3 reads TGTGCCAGCAGCTTGGGACAGAGGGAAAAACTGTTTTTT. Translating gives CASSLGQREKLFF.

The rearrangement joins TRBV4-1 to TRBJ2-7, with D possibly TRBD2 on 6 matching bases. The CDR3 consists of 17 residues. CDR1 is MGHRA and CDR2 is YSYEKL in the germline V gene. V was clipped by 0 bases and J by 4 bases, with 19 bases between them. Here the CDR3 reads CASSQESQRAFSYEQYF. CDR3 in DNA: TGCGCCAGCAGCCAAGAGAGCCAGCGGGCCTTTTCTTACGAGCAGTACTTC.

The chain employs TRBV7-6 and TRBJ2-7; 10 bases line up with TRBD1. Germline loops: CDR1 SGHVS, CDR2 FNYEAQ. The CDR3 consists of 15 residues. V lost 4 bases, J lost 4 bases, and 7 bases stayed unmatched. For the CDR3, the DNA is TGTGCCAGCAGCTCCGGACCGGGACAGGGGTACGAGCAGTACTTC. This sequence encodes CASSSGPGQGYEQYF. Variable domain in full (rest from reference TRBV7-6 and TRBJ2-7): GAGVSQSPRYKVTKRGQDVALRCDPISGHVSLYWYRQALGQGPEFLTYFNYEAQQDKSGLPNDRFSAERPEGSISTLTIQRTEQRDSAMYRCASSSGPGQGYEQYFGPGTRLTVT.

This chain joins TRBV19 and TRBJ2-7; 13 bases fit TRBD2. V lost 5 bases to trimming and J lost 0 bases; unmatched junction nucleotides: 4. Germline V gene lookup returns CDR1 LNHDA and CDR2 SQIVND (reference sequence). The CDR3 contains 16 residues. The CDR3 DNA follows: TGTGCCAGTAGTCCAAGGACTAGCGGGAGCTCCTACGAGCAGTACTTC. Protein: CASSPRTSGSSYEQYF.

The rearrangement links TRBV6-2 or TRBV6-3 to TRBJ2-3, with a possible D match to TRBD2 (6 bases). V was cut by 2 bases and J by 0 bases, with 12 bases left in between. The CDR3 runs 16 residues. The germline V gene encodes CDR1 MNHEY and CDR2 SVGEGT. CDR3: CASSYEAGSSTDTQYF. Here the CDR3 DNA reads TGTGCCAGCAGTTACGAGGCGGGATCTAGCACAGATACGCAGTATTTT.

The V and J genes are TRBV6-5 and TRBJ1-5; D is undetermined. The V gene's germline CDR1 is MNHEY and CDR2 SVGAGI. V was trimmed by 8 bases and J by 4 bases, leaving 15 bases between them. This CDR3 is built from 14 residues. The CDR3 protein is CASVYAAENQPQHF. The CDR3 nucleotides read TGTGCCAGCGTATATGCGGCCGAAAATCAGCCCCAGCATTTT.

V usage is TRBV10-1 and J usage is TRBJ2-7, with D possibly being TRBD2 (5 bases). Looked up from germline, CDR1 is WNHNN and CDR2 is SYGVQD (reference sequence). With 10 bases removed from V and 3 bases from J, the gap between germline ends came to 16 bases. This CDR3 contains 13 residues. The CDR3 reads CAIVSTGDYEQYF. In DNA, the CDR3 is TGCGCCATCGTATCCACCGGGGACTACGAGCAGTACTTC.

The chain combines TRBV7-2 with TRBJ1-5, with TRBD1 as a possible D gene (5 bases). Trimming took 5 bases from V and 3 from J, leaving 8 bases between them. The CDR3 spans 13 residues. The germline V gene has CDR1 SGHTA and CDR2 FQGNSA. The DNA for the CDR3 is TGTGCCAGCAGCCTACAGGTCAATCAGCCCCAGCATTTT. This sequence encodes CASSLQVNQPQHF.

CDR3 loop: CASTMRGSINEQFF. The CDR3 nucleotides read TGTGCCAGTACCATGAGGGGGAGTATCAATGAGCAGTTCTTC. The chain joins TRBV19 to TRBJ2-1, with a weak D call TRBD1 (6 bases). Trimming took 7 bases from V and 6 from J, leaving 16 bases between them. CDR1 LNHDA and CDR2 SQIVND come from the germline V gene (reference sequence). The CDR3 totals 14 residues.

J is TRBJ2-1 and V is TRBV9, with 14 bases fitting TRBD2. CDR3 size: 21 residues. CDR1 is SGDLS, CDR2 YYNGEE, per germline. V lost 3 bases and J lost 3; bases outside the gene matches: 17. The CDR3 loop reads CASSAVGGGLAGVKNYNEQFF. CDR3 DNA: TGTGCCAGCAGCGCCGTAGGAGGGGGACTAGCGGGAGTCAAAAACTACAATGAGCAGTTCTTC.

This clone was found once. The rearrangement uses TRBV7-2 and TRBJ2-7, with 7 bases fitting TRBD1. Trimming cost V 5 bases and J 3 bases; bases outside gene matches: 7. From germline, CDR1 is SGHTA and CDR2 FQGNSA. The CDR3 sequence is 14 residues long. The CDR3 coding sequence is TGTGCCAGCAGCCGCCCGGGACAGCTCTACGAGCAGTACTTC. Protein: CASSRPGQLYEQYF.

V usage is TRBV6-5 and J usage is TRBJ2-7; 7 nucleotides align to TRBD2. The CDR3 runs to 14 residues. CDR1 and CDR2 from the germline V gene are MNHEY and SVGAGI. After removal of 0 bases from V and 5 bases from J, the junction contained 4 bases not matched to a gene. The CDR3, as DNA: TGTGCCAGCAGTTACTCGGCACTAGCGAACGAGCAGTACTTC. Protein product: CASSYSALANEQYF.

The V gene is TRBV18, the J gene TRBJ2-5; D not resolved. Germline V gene lookup returns CDR1 KGHSH and CDR2 LQKENI. The CDR3 is 11 amino acids. Trimming pared 3 bases from V and 5 bases from J, leaving 4 bases between. The CDR3 protein is CASSPGETQYF. CDR3 coding DNA: TGTGCCAGCTCACCCGGGGAGACCCAGTACTTC.

The chain couples TRBV6-2 or TRBV6-3 to TRBJ2-7; 9 nucleotides align to TRBD1. Germline values: CDR1 MNHEY, CDR2 SVGEGT. After removal of 4 bases from V and 11 bases from J, the junction contained 6 bases not matched to a gene. The CDR3 is made up of 12 amino acids. Here the CDR3 DNA reads TGTGCCAGCAGTTCAAGACAGGGGGTGAAGTACTTC. This encodes CASSSRQGVKYF.